A single sample is the source of the 14 T cell receptor beta chains below, sequenced in a study of prognosis after radiotherapy for stage I lung cancer. The genomic DNA TCR beta CDR3 region underwent two rounds of multiplex PCR. Amplification in first-round PCR relied on primers specific to each TRBV and TRBJ gene. MiXCR, applied by TCRdb to the multiplex PCR reads, yields one record per CDR3 protein. The table lists about 59,000 distinct CDR3 sequences, more than 20% of them singletons, with around 8% in the top ten. Sample: PBMCs, taken before or after stereotactic body radiation therapy (not recorded which). These receptors all stem from a donor over 45 with non-small cell lung cancer.

Ten or more counts support this clonotype. The chain recombines TRBV5-1 with TRBJ2-7, with 9 bases fitting TRBD1. Germline values: CDR1 SGHRS, CDR2 YFSETQ. There are 15 residues in the CDR3. After removal of 4 bases from V and 5 bases from J, the junction contained 10 bases not matched to a gene. The CDR3 DNA reads TGCGCCAGCAGCACAACAGGGGGCACATCGGACGAGCAGTACTTC. Amino acids: CASSTTGGTSDEQYF.

This clonotype was detected ten times or more. The chain has TRBV19 and TRBJ1-6; D is perhaps TRBD1 (5 bases). CDR1 is LNHDA and CDR2 is SQIVND in the germline V gene (reference sequence). CDR3 length equals 13 residues. V shed 7 bases and J shed 10 bases, with 14 bases lying between them. DNA for the CDR3: TGTGCCAGTAAATGGCAGGGAAAATCACCCCTCCACTTT. It encodes CASKWQGKSPLHF.

Points on this clonotype: A much larger clone is a single base away; this may be a read error. The chain employs TRBV2 and TRBJ2-6; TRBD1 might be the D (5 bases). The CDR3 has 17 amino acids. CDR1 is SNHLY and CDR2 is FYNNEI in the germline V gene. DNA for the CDR3: TGTGCCAGCAGGGGCCGACTTGGTAATACTGGGGCCAACGTCCCGACTTTC. It translates to CASRGRLGNTGANVPTF. Full variable domain (remainder filled in from reference TRBV2 and TRBJ2-6): EPEVTQTPSHQVTQMGQEVILRCVPISNHLYFYWYRQILGQKVEFLVSFYNNEISEKSEIFDDQFSVERPDGSNFTLKIRSTKLEDSAMYFCASRGRLGNTGANVPTFGAGSRLTVL.

A note on this clonotype: One junction end disagrees with the germline gene, perhaps due to a read error. J is TRBJ2-6 and V is TRBV6-8, with D perhaps given as TRBD1 or TRBD2 (5 bases each). The CDR3 runs to 17 residues. Germline assignment: CDR1 MNHGY and CDR2 SAAAGT. CDR3 in DNA: TGTGCCAGCAGTTATAAGAGCGGCACCTCTGGGGGCAACGTCCTGACTTTC. Residues: CASSYKSGTSGGNVLTF.

The sample holds many counts of this clonotype. The rearrangement joins TRBV19 to TRBJ1-1; D not resolved. This CDR3 comprises 13 residues. CDR1 is LNHDA and CDR2 is SQIVND in the germline V gene (reference sequence). V lost 0 bases, J lost 3 bases, and 5 bases lay in between. This CDR3 is CASSIDRDTEAFF. DNA of the CDR3: TGTGCCAGTAGTATAGACAGAGACACTGAAGCTTTCTTT.

This clonotype was picked up many times. The chain has TRBV12-3 or TRBV12-4 and TRBJ2-2, with D perhaps matching TRBD2 (5 bases). The ends were cut back, 5 bases at V and 7 bases at J, with 17 bases in the middle. The CDR3 length is 15 residues. The CDR3 is CASSPPIAAGGELFF. In nucleotides, the CDR3 is TGTGCCAGCAGTCCCCCTATTGCGGCGGGCGGGGAGCTGTTTTTT.

In this sample, this clonotype is medium-sized. The chain has TRBV6-5 and TRBJ2-7; unclear D gene. In germline, CDR1 is MNHEY, CDR2 SVGAGI. Trimming cost V 2 bases and J 0 bases, with 8 bases left between them. This CDR3 is 14 amino acids long. The CDR3 sequence: CASSYLPGSYEQYF. DNA for the CDR3: TGTGCCAGCAGTTACCTCCCCGGCTCCTACGAGCAGTACTTC.

This clonotype was observed many times. This chain connects TRBV7-2 to TRBJ1-2, with D possibly TRBD1 on 6 matching bases. Trimming left V 0 bases short and J 3 bases short, with 11 bases between. This CDR3 region has 15 residues. Per the germline V gene, CDR1 is SGHTA and CDR2 is FQGNSA. CDR3 amino acids: CASSLATGIDYGYTF. CDR3 DNA: TGTGCCAGCAGCTTAGCCACAGGGATCGACTATGGCTACACCTTC.

This clonotype showed up many times. The V and J genes are TRBV6-5 and TRBJ2-7; 7 nucleotides agree with TRBD2. This CDR3 has 14 amino acids. Germline loops: CDR1 MNHEY, CDR2 SVGAGI. Germline trimming cut 0 bases from V and 7 bases from J; bases unmatched to any gene: 6. CDR3 in DNA: TGTGCCAGCAGTTACTCTAGGCGGGGGTGGGAGCAGTACTTC. Protein product: CASSYSRRGWEQYF.

The J gene is TRBJ1-6, the V gene TRBV6-1, with D uncertain. Germline CDR1 and CDR2: MNHNS and SASEGT. The CDR3 is made up of 15 amino acids. V was clipped by 6 bases and J by 8 bases, with 17 bases between them. DNA of the CDR3: TGTGCCAGCAGAGACACCGGGATGACCCATTCACCCCTCCACTTT. This gives the protein CASRDTGMTHSPLHF.

For this clonotype: At one boundary the junction diverges from the germline segment, which might be a read error. The chain carries TRBV6-5 and TRBJ2-7; 9 bases fit TRBD1. Germline V gene sequence: CDR1 MNHEY, CDR2 SVGAGI. The CDR3 has 18 residues. In DNA form, the CDR3 reads TGTGCCAGCAATTACTCAGAGCTCGCGGGACAGGGTTGGGGCGAGCAGTACTTC. This gives the protein CASNYSELAGQGWGEQYF.

The rearrangement joins TRBV6-1 to TRBJ1-2; D unclear. Germline V gene lookup returns CDR1 MNHNS and CDR2 SASEGT. This CDR3 region has 13 residues. The ends were cut back, 9 bases at V and 8 bases at J, with 19 bases in the middle. As DNA, the CDR3 is TGTGCCAGTTTCCGAGAGGCCCTGGAGGGCTACACCTTC. This sequence encodes CASFREALEGYTF.

About this clonotype: This may be a read error: a much more frequent sequence differs by one nucleotide. CDR3 bases: TGTGCCAGCAGCGAACAAGGTCCGGGACAGATTATAATCGAGCAGTACTTC. Protein sequence: CASSEQGPGQIIIEQYF. V usage is TRBV7-2 and J usage is TRBJ2-7; 7 nucleotides line up with TRBD1. This CDR3 comprises 17 residues. Germline-derived CDR1 and CDR2 are SGHTA and FQGNSA. Losses at the gene ends were 5 bases for V and 6 bases for J; bases not matched to a gene: 19.

Many counts were recorded for this clonotype. The gene calls are TRBV6-5 and TRBJ1-1; the D gene is possibly TRBD1 (6 bases). CDR1 is MNHEY and CDR2 is SVGAGI in the germline V gene. The CDR3 contains 13 residues. Trimming pared 4 bases from V and 5 bases from J, leaving 11 bases between. CDR3 nucleotides: TGTGCCAGCAGTTGGGGGGCTGGGACTGAAGCTTTCTTT. Amino acids: CASSWGAGTEAFF.